The clone carrying this T cell receptor beta chain was counted once. Its antigen is unidentified. At one end, the junction sequence differs from germline, possibly due to a read error. Germline V lookup: CDR1 SEHNR, CDR2 FQNEAQ (reference sequence). The CDR3 runs 16 residues. 60 Vbeta and 13 Jbeta primers were used in PCR. Measured with immunoSEQ multiplex PCR; TCRdb has only the in-frame clones, and not every one. Among 130,000 or so clones listed, more than 60% were seen once. The sample originates from a study of cytomegalovirus exposure and HLA in healthy donors. Whole-study findings and limits: Presence/absence analyses supposed approximately even sequencing depth among donors. When a later analysis was performed, an Asian-associated ancestry cluster reportedly had fewer N-insertions than the roughly 700-donor mean.

V gene TRBV7-9 combines with J gene TRBJ1-1; D gene ambiguous. This TCR derives from a female donor in good health and CMV-seronegative. Material for sequencing was PBMCs. CDR3 loop: CSSSLRSGGQNTEAFF. CDR3 DNA: TGTTCCAGCAGCCTTAGATCCGGCGGGCAGAACACTGAAGCTTTCTTT.